This T cell receptor beta chain was retrieved from a study of Graves' ophthalmopathy and Graves' hyperthyroidism. Scientists amplified the TCR beta CDR3 regions from RNA transcripts. HTBI-primed RT-PCR formed the first round, and a multiplex PCR formed the second. From the multiplex PCR reads, TCRdb called clonotypes with MiXCR, one entry per CDR3 protein. The profile shows about 740,000 distinct CDR3 sequences, 35% to 50% of them singletons. Trimming removed 3 bases at V and 3 bases at J, with 12 bases between. The CDR3 sequence is 13 residues long. The germline V gene has CDR1 DFQATT and CDR2 SNEGSKA (reference sequence).

The V and J genes are TRBV20-1 and TRBJ2-7; D remains unclear. The sequence came from an adult man with Graves' ophthalmopathy. The sequenced sample was peripheral blood. The CDR3 DNA reads as TGCAGTGCTAGTAGTGGTGGCGTCTACGAGCAGTACTTC. Its protein is CSASSGGVYEQYF.